This record covers a single T cell receptor beta chain. The CDR3 has 14 residues. The V end was cut by 5 bases, the J end by 6 bases, with 13 bases between. Per germline, CDR1 MNHEY and CDR2 SVGAGI. Profiled with immunoSEQ multiplex PCR; TCRdb holds only in-frame clones, not every one. The repertoire has just over 300,000 clones, 75% to 90% of them found once; the top ten carry about 2%. This sample was included in a study of blood T cell repertoires in COVID-19. The chain couples TRBV6-5 to TRBJ2-2; perhaps TRBD1 as D (6 bases). The receptor comes from a man between 18 and 35 years old with active or convalescent COVID-19. The material sequenced was peripheral blood. The CDR3 reads CASSTTGSPGELFF. The CDR3 DNA reads as TGTGCCAGCAGTACAACAGGGTCGCCCGGGGAGCTGTTTTTT.